One and the same sample provided the 7 T cell receptor beta chains below, sequenced in a study of blood T cell repertoires in COVID-19. Here immunoSEQ multiplex PCR was the method, and the copy in TCRdb shows in-frame clones only, minus some. The sample has 20,000 to 25,000 clones; around 80% are singletons. Sequenced material: peripheral blood. The origin of the receptors is a man in his sixties with active COVID-19.

This chain links TRBV30 with TRBJ2-3; TRBD2 matches 14 bases. Germline V gene sequence: CDR1 GTSNPN, CDR2 SVGIG (reference sequence). V was clipped by 0 bases and J by 4 bases; unmatched bases: 6. CDR3 size: 17 residues. The CDR3 is CAWSVLRTSGRPDTQYF. The CDR3 DNA is TGTGCCTGGAGTGTACTAAGGACTAGCGGGAGGCCAGATACGCAGTATTTT.

The rearrangement joins TRBV24-1 to TRBJ2-7; TRBD2 aligns across 9 bases. The CDR3 sequence is 16 residues long. With V trimmed by 1 base and J by 1 base, 4 bases remained unmatched. Germline CDR1 is KGHDR and CDR2 is SFDVKD. CDR3 sequence: CATSDFSGRTSYEQYF. The CDR3 DNA reads TGTGCCACCAGTGATTTCAGCGGGAGGACGTCCTACGAGCAGTACTTC.

This chain's CDR3 is CASRRTSGTFHEQFF. DNA of the CDR3: TGTGCCAGCAGGCGGACTAGCGGGACTTTCCATGAGCAGTTCTTC. The V gene is TRBV5-4, the J gene TRBJ2-1; 12 nucleotides line up with TRBD2. This CDR3 contains 15 residues. Losses at the gene ends were 5 bases for V and 8 bases for J; bases not matched to a gene: 8. Germline V CDR1 and CDR2: SGHNT, YYREEE (reference sequence).

This rearrangement joins TRBV21-1 to TRBJ2-5; the table's D call TRBD2 went unverified against the DNA. TRBV21-1 is annotated as a pseudogene. The CDR3 has 22 amino acids. CDR3 protein: CASSKALSRREVWYSKGETQYF. The CDR3 DNA follows: TGTGCCAGCAGCAAAGCGCTTTCTAGGAGGGAGGTTTGGTATTCTAAGGGAGAGACCCAGTACTTC.

This sequence joins TRBV2 and TRBJ2-1, with TRBD2 as a possible D gene (7 bases). Germline CDR1 is SNHLY and CDR2 is FYNNEI. The length of the CDR3 is 15 residues. Trimming removed 6 bases at V and 4 bases at J, with 16 bases between. The CDR3 reads CASSKGEGLYNEQFF. The CDR3, as DNA: TGTGCCAGCAGCAAGGGGGAGGGCCTTTACAATGAGCAGTTCTTC.

This clone was seen only once. The V and J genes are TRBV18 and TRBJ2-1; 7 bases map to TRBD1. CDR1 KGHSH and CDR2 LQKENI come from the germline V gene. The CDR3 runs 14 residues. V was pared by 2 bases and J by 3 bases, with 1 base of the junction left unmatched. The CDR3 protein is CASSPGTVYNEQFF. As DNA, the CDR3 is TGTGCCAGCTCACCAGGGACAGTCTACAATGAGCAGTTCTTC.

The V and J genes are TRBV4-1 and TRBJ2-2; 7 bases match TRBD1. Germline trimming cut 5 bases from V and 0 bases from J; bases unmatched to any gene: 6. CDR3 size: 16 residues. The germline V gene encodes CDR1 MGHRA and CDR2 YSYEKL. The CDR3 region is CASSFRTGSNTGELFF. In DNA, the CDR3 is TGCGCCAGCAGCTTCAGGACAGGCTCGAACACCGGGGAGCTGTTTTTT.